This paragraph reports one T cell receptor beta chain. Its matching antigen is unknown. This CDR3 region has 15 residues. V lost 5 bases to trimming and J lost 0 bases; unmatched junction nucleotides: 4. The germline CDR1 and CDR2 sequences are SGHTA and FQGNSA. The data derive from a study of resident and recirculating memory T cells in vitiligo. About the study: Samples were epidermis from two lesional and two nonlesional sites, plus PBMCs.

Here immunoSEQ multiplex PCR was the method, and the copy in TCRdb shows in-frame clones only, minus some. Of fewer than 80,000 clones in the sample, about nine tenths are singletons; the top ten hold over 4.5%. Findings of the study overall: No single dominant TCR clone appeared; lesion clonality varied. Non-conserved TCRs across sites and patients suggested distinct clones per lesion.

Confetti depigmentation, marking active vitiligo, was absent in these patients. The sequencing sample was made of blood. This sequence joins TRBV7-2 and TRBJ2-7; 10 bases match TRBD1. The source is a male donor with vitiligo. The CDR3 DNA sequence: TGTGCCAGCAGCCCGCGGACAGGGGGCTCCTACGAGCAGTACTTC. It codes for CASSPRTGGSYEQYF.